The clone carrying this T cell receptor (beta chain) was counted once. This sample stems from a study of blood T cell repertoires in COVID-19. Authors' processing steps: Researchers report that nucleated cell counts were estimated from reference gene primer amplification. Repertoires were generated with immunoSEQ multiplex PCR, while TCRdb's copy carries only in-frame clones and drops some. V and J calls and clone size come straight from that table; D and trimming were deduced from the DNA. The data show over 200,000 clones, about 83% seen once. This CDR3 contains 14 residues. With V trimmed by 4 bases and J by 6 bases, 7 bases remained unmatched. From germline, CDR1 is SGHTA and CDR2 FQGNSA.

The V gene is TRBV7-2, the J gene TRBJ1-1, with 8 bases matching TRBD1. Source material: peripheral blood. The TCR was taken from a woman aged 25 to 39 with COVID-19, enrolled during active disease. In DNA, the CDR3 is TGTGCCAGCAGCTCGACAGGGGACCGGGCTGAAGCTTTCTTT. Protein product: CASSSTGDRAEAFF.